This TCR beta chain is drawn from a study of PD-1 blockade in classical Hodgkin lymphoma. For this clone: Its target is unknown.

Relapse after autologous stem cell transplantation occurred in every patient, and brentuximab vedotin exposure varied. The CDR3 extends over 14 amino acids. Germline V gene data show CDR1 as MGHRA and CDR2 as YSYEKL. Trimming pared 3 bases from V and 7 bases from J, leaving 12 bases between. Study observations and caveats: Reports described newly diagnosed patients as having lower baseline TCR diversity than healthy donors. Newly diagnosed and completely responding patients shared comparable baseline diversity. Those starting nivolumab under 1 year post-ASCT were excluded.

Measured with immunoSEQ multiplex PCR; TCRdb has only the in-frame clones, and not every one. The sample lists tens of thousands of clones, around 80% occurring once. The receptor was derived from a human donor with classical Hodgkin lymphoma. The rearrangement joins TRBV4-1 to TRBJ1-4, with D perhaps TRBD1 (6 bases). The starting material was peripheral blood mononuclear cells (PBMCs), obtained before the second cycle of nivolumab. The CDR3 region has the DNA TGCGCCAGCAGCCACCTGGACAGCGCTGAAAAACTGTTTTTT. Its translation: CASSHLDSAEKLFF.